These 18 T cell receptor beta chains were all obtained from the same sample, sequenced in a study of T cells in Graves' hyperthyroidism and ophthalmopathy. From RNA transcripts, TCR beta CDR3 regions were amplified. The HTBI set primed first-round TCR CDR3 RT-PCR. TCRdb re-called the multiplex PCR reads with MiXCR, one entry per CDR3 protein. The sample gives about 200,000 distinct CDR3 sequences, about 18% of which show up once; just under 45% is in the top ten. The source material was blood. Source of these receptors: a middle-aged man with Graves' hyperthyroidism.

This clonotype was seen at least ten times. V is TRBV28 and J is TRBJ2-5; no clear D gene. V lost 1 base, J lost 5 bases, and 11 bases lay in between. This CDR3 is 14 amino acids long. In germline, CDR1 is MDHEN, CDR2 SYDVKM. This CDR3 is CASSLFGYTETQYF. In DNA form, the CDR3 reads TGTGCCAGCAGTTTATTTGGCTATACGGAGACCCAGTACTTC.

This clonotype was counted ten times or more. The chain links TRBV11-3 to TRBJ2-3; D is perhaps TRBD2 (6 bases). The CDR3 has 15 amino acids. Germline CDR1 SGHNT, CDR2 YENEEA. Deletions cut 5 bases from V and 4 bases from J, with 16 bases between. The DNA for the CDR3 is TGTGCCAGCAGCCCCGGGGGAGGCACGGCAGATACGCAGTATTTT. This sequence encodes CASSPGGGTADTQYF.

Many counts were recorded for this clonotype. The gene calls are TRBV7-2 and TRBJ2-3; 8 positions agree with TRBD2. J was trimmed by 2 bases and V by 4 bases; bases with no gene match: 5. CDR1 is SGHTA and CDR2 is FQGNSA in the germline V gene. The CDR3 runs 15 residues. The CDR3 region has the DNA TGTGCCAGCAGCTATAGCGGGGCCACCACAGATACGCAGTATTTT. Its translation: CASSYSGATTDTQYF.

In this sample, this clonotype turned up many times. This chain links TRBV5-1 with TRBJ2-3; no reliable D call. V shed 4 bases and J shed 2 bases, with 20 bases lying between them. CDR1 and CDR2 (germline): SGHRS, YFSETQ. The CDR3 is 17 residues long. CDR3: CASSRATAGIITDTQYF. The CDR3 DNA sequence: TGCGCCAGCAGCCGGGCGACGGCAGGAATTATCACAGATACGCAGTATTTT.

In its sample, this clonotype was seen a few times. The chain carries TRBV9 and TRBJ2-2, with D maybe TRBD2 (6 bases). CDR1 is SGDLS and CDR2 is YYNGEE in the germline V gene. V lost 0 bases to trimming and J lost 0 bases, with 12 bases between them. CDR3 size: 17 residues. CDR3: CASSVVGGAANTGELFF. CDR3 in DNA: TGTGCCAGCAGCGTAGTTGGAGGGGCTGCGAACACCGGGGAGCTGTTTTTT.

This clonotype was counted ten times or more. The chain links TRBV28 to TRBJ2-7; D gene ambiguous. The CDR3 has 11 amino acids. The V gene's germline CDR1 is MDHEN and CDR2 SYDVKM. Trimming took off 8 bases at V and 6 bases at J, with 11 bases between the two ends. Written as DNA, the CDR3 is TGTGCCAGCCTGTCCCGTACCGAGCAGTACTTC. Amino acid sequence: CASLSRTEQYF.

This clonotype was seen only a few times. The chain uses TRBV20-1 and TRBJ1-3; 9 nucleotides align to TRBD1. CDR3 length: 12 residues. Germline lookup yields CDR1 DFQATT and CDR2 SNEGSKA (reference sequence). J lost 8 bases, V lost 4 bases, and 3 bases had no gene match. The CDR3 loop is CSAKDRGYTIYF. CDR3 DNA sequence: TGCAGTGCTAAGGACAGGGGATACACCATATATTTT.

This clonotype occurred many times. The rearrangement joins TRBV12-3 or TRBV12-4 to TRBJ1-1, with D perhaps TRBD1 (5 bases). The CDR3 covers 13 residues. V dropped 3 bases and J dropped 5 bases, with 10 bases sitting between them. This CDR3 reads CASSFGARTEAFF. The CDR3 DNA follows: TGTGCCAGCAGTTTTGGGGCACGGACTGAAGCTTTCTTT.

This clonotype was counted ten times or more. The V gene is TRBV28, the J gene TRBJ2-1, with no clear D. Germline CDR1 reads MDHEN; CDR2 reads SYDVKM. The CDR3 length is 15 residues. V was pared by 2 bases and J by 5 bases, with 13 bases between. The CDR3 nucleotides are TGTGCCAGCAGTTTAGCCACTGGGCAGCACAATGAGCAGTTCTTC. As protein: CASSLATGQHNEQFF.

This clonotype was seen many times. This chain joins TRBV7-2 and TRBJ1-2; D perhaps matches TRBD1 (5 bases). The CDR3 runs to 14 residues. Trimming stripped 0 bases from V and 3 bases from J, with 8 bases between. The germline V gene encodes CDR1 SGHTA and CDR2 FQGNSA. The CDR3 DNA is TGTGCCAGCAGCTTAGCGCTGGGGGACTATGGCTACACCTTC. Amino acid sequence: CASSLALGDYGYTF.

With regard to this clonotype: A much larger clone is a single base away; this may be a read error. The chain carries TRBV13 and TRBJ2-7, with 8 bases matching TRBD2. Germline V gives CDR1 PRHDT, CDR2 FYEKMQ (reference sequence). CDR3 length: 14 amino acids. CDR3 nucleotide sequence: TGTGCCAGCAGTCCCGGGGGGGCCGACTACGGGCAGTACTTC. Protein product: CASSPGGADYGQYF.

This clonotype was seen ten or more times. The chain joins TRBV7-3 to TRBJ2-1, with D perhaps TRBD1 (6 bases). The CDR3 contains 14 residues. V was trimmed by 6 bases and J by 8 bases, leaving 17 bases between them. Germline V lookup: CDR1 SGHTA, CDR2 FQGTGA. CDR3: CASSHTDRPHEQFF. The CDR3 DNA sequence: TGTGCCAGCAGTCACACCGACAGGCCCCATGAGCAGTTCTTC.

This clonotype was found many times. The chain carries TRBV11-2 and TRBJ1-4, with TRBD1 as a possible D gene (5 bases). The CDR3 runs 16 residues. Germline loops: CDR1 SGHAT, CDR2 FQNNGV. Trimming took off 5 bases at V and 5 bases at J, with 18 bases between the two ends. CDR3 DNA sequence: TGTGCCAGCAGCCATAATACCAGGGACCCGAATGAAAAACTGTTTTTT. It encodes CASSHNTRDPNEKLFF.

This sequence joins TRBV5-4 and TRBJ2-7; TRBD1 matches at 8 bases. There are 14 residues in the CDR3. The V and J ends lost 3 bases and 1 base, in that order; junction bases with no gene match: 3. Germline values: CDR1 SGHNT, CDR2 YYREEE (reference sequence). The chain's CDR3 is CASSSTGDSYEQYF. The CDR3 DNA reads TGTGCCAGCAGCTCGACAGGGGATTCCTACGAGCAGTACTTC.

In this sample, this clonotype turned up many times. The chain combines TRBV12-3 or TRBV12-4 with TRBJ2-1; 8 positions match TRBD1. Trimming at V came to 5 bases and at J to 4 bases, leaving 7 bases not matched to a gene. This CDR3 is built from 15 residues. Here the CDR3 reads CASSPDRGGYNEQFF. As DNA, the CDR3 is TGTGCCAGCAGTCCCGACAGGGGCGGGTACAATGAGCAGTTCTTC.

CDR3: CASTGAWGSLHF. The CDR3, as DNA: TGTGCCAGCACTGGAGCCTGGGGTTCCCTCCACTTT. The chain joins TRBV6-1 to TRBJ1-6; no clear D gene. Looked up from germline, CDR1 is MNHNS and CDR2 is SASEGT. The CDR3 spans 12 residues. The ends were cut back, 7 bases at V and 14 bases at J, with 15 bases in the middle.

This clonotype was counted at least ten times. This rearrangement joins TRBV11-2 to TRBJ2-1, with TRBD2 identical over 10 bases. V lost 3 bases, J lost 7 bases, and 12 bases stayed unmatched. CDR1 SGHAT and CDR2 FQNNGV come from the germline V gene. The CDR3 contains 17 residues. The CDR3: CASSFTLAGGLGNEQFF. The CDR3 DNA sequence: TGTGCCAGCAGCTTTACTTTAGCGGGGGGCTTAGGGAATGAGCAGTTCTTC.

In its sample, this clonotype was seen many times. The CDR3 bases are TGTGCCAGCAGTGGAACGAGGGCCCTATGGTACGAGCAGTACTTC. Protein sequence: CASSGTRALWYEQYF. J is TRBJ2-7 and V is TRBV28; D is possibly TRBD2 (5 bases). The length of the CDR3 is 15 residues. Trimming cost V 5 bases and J 4 bases, with 18 bases left between them. Germline V CDR1 and CDR2: MDHEN, SYDVKM.